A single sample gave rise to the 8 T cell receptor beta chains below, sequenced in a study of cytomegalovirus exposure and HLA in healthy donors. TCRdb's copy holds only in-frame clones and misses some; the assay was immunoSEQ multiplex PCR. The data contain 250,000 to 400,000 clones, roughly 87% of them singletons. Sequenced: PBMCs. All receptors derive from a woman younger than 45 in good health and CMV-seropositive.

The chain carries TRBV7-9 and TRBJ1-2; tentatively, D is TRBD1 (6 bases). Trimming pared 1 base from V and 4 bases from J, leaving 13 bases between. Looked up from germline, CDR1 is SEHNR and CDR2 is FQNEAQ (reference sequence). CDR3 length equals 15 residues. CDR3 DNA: TGTGCCAGCAGCTTAGGTGGCGGGGGCCCCTATGGCTACACCTTC. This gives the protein CASSLGGGGPYGYTF.

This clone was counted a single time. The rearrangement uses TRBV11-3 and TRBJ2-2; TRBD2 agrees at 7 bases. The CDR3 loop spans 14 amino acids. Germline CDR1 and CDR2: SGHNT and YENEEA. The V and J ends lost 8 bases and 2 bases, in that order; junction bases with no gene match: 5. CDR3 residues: CASGRGLNTGELFF. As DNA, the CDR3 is TGTGCCAGCGGACGGGGACTAAACACCGGGGAGCTGTTTTTT.

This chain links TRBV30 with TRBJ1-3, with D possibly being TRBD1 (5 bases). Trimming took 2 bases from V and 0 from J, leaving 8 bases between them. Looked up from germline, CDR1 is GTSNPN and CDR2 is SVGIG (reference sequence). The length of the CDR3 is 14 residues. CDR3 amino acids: CAWSQGGSGNTIYF. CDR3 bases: TGTGCCTGGAGTCAGGGTGGCTCTGGAAACACCATATATTTT.

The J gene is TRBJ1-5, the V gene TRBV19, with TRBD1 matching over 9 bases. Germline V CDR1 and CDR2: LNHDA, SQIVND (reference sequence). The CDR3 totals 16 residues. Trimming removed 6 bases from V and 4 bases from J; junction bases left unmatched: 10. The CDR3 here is CASRTTGGGMNQPQHF. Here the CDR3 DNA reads TGTGCCAGTAGGACGACAGGGGGAGGTATGAATCAGCCCCAGCATTTT. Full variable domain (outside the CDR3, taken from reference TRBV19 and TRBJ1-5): DGGITQSPKYLFRKEGQNVTLSCEQNLNHDAMYWYRQDPGQGLRLIYYSQIVNDFQKGDIAEGYSVSREKKESFPLTVTSAQKNPTAFYLCASRTTGGGMNQPQHFGDGTRLSIL.

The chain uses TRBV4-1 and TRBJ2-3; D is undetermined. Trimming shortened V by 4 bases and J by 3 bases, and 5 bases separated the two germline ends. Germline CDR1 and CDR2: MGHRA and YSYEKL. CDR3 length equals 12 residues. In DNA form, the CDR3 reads TGCGCCAGCAGCCCCGGAACAGATACGCAGTATTTT. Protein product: CASSPGTDTQYF.

DNA of the CDR3: TGTGCCAGCAGCCGGACCATAGCGGCCGGCCAAGAGACCCAGTACTTC. It yields the protein CASSRTIAAGQETQYF. V and J are TRBV4-2 and TRBJ2-5, with a weak D call TRBD2 (6 bases). Germline V gene data show CDR1 as LGHNA and CDR2 as YNFKEQ. V lost 4 bases, J lost 1 base, and 16 bases lay in between. The CDR3 loop spans 16 amino acids.

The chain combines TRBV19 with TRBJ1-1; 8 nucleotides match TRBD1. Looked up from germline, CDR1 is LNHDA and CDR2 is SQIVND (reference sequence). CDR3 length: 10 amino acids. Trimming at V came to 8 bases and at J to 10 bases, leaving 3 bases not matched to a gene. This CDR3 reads CASWTGRAFF. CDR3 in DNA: TGTGCCAGTTGGACAGGGCGAGCTTTCTTT.

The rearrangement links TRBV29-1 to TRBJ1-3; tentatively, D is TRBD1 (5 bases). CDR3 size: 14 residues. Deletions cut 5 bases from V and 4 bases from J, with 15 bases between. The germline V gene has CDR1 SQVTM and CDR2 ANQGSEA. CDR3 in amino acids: CSVRGQTLGNTIYF. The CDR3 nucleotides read TGCAGCGTTAGAGGACAAACTCTCGGAAACACCATATATTTT.